A selection of T cell receptor beta chains follows, all from one sample in a study of blood T cells in healthy people across ages. One entry per CDR3 protein results from TCRdb running MiXCR on the 5' RACE reads. Of about 630,000 distinct CDR3 sequences listed, around 21% are singletons. The sample taken for sequencing was blood. The receptors shown here come from a man between 65 and 79 years old in good health. CDR3s include the opening cysteine and the closing phenylalanine or tryptophan. The order of the fields is J gene, V gene, D gene, clone size, CDR3 protein, CDR3 DNA. The D gene is left open where the match is weak. Clone size, where shown, is once, few, many, or a class for clones that have expanded.

j_call: TRBJ2-7
v_call: TRBV3-1
d_call: -
clone_size: -
cdr3_aa: CASSQDLVTDYEQYF
cdr3_nt: TGTGCCAGCAGCCAAGATCTGGTCACCGACTACGAGCAGTACTTC

j_call: TRBJ2-6
v_call: TRBV6-1
d_call: TRBD1
clone_size: few
cdr3_aa: CASSNLGQGISGANVLTF
cdr3_nt: TGTGCCAGCAGCAATTTGGGACAGGGAATATCTGGGGCCAACGTCCTGACTTTC

j_call: TRBJ2-7
v_call: TRBV20-1
d_call: -
clone_size: -
cdr3_aa: CSASPPGATYEQYF
cdr3_nt: TGCAGTGCCTCACCCCCCGGGGCCACCTACGAGCAGTACTTC

j_call: TRBJ2-1
v_call: TRBV25-1
d_call: -
clone_size: few
cdr3_aa: CASRDSRQKNNEQFF
cdr3_nt: TGTGCCAGCAGAGATAGCAGGCAAAAAAACAATGAGCAGTTCTTC

j_call: TRBJ2-5
v_call: TRBV6-1
d_call: -
clone_size: few
cdr3_aa: CASSVQVGWETQYF
cdr3_nt: TGTGCCAGCAGTGTACAGGTTGGATGGGAGACCCAGTACTTC

j_call: TRBJ2-4
v_call: TRBV6-5
d_call: -
clone_size: -
cdr3_aa: CASSYARRPGNIQYF
cdr3_nt: TGTGCCAGCAGTTACGCGAGGCGGCCAGGAAACATTCAGTACTTC

j_call: TRBJ2-3
v_call: TRBV29-1
d_call: TRBD1
clone_size: few
cdr3_aa: CSVEAGGEDTQYF
cdr3_nt: TGCAGCGTTGAGGCAGGGGGAGAAGATACGCAGTATTTT

j_call: TRBJ2-1
v_call: TRBV12-3/TRBV12-4
d_call: TRBD2
clone_size: -
cdr3_aa: CASSLRGGVSYNEQFF
cdr3_nt: TGTGCCAGCAGCTTACGGGGGGGAGTCTCCTACAATGAGCAGTTCTTC

j_call: TRBJ2-3
v_call: TRBV5-1
d_call: TRBD1
clone_size: -
cdr3_aa: CASSKGQPSTDTQYF
cdr3_nt: TGCGCCAGCAGCAAGGGACAGCCTAGCACAGATACGCAGTATTTT

j_call: TRBJ2-3
v_call: TRBV3-1
d_call: TRBD2
clone_size: -
cdr3_aa: CASSPAGVADTQYF
cdr3_nt: TGTGCCAGCAGCCCCGCGGGAGTGGCAGATACGCAGTATTTT

j_call: TRBJ1-2
v_call: TRBV12-3/TRBV12-4
d_call: TRBD1
clone_size: few
cdr3_aa: CASSPTGQFNYGYTF
cdr3_nt: TGTGCCAGCAGTCCCACGGGACAGTTTAACTATGGCTACACCTTC

j_call: TRBJ2-1
v_call: TRBV20-1
d_call: -
clone_size: few
cdr3_aa: CSARQLVGGEQFF
cdr3_nt: TGCAGTGCTAGACAACTAGTCGGGGGTGAGCAGTTCTTC

j_call: TRBJ2-3
v_call: TRBV5-1
d_call: TRBD1
clone_size: -
cdr3_aa: CASSLGETGPISDTQYF
cdr3_nt: TGCGCCAGCAGCTTGGGAGAGACAGGGCCTATATCCGATACGCAGTATTTT

j_call: TRBJ2-2
v_call: TRBV20-1
d_call: -
clone_size: -
cdr3_aa: CSARTPVDGELFF
cdr3_nt: TGCAGTGCTAGGACACCCGTGGACGGGGAGCTGTTTTTT

j_call: TRBJ2-1
v_call: TRBV24-1
d_call: TRBD2
clone_size: -
cdr3_aa: CATSDGGLRGNEQFF
cdr3_nt: TGTGCCACCAGTGATGGGGGTTTGCGGGGGAATGAGCAGTTCTTC

j_call: TRBJ2-1
v_call: TRBV3-1
d_call: TRBD2
clone_size: -
cdr3_aa: CASSFIAGTPNSEQFF
cdr3_nt: TGTGCCAGCAGCTTTATAGCGGGAACCCCCAATTCTGAGCAGTTCTTC

j_call: TRBJ2-2
v_call: TRBV6-1
d_call: TRBD2
clone_size: -
cdr3_aa: CASRNPGLVTGELFF
cdr3_nt: TGTGCCAGCAGAAACCCGGGACTAGTAACCGGGGAGCTGTTTTTT

j_call: TRBJ2-5
v_call: TRBV3-1
d_call: -
clone_size: -
cdr3_aa: CASSQGPGGQETQYF
cdr3_nt: TGTGCCAGCAGCCAGGGCCCCGGGGGACAAGAGACCCAGTACTTC

j_call: TRBJ2-5
v_call: TRBV5-1
d_call: -
clone_size: many
cdr3_aa: CASCITGRPLETQYF
cdr3_nt: TGCGCCAGCTGCATCACGGGACGCCCCTTGGAGACCCAGTACTTC

j_call: TRBJ2-5
v_call: TRBV3-1
d_call: TRBD1
clone_size: -
cdr3_aa: CASTPPGTAQETQYF
cdr3_nt: TGTGCCAGCACGCCACCCGGGACAGCACAAGAGACCCAGTACTTC

j_call: TRBJ1-1
v_call: TRBV2
d_call: -
clone_size: -
cdr3_aa: CASASGRGTEAFF
cdr3_nt: TGTGCCAGCGCGTCAGGGAGGGGGACTGAAGCTTTCTTT

j_call: TRBJ2-3
v_call: TRBV7-3
d_call: -
clone_size: -
cdr3_aa: CASSFSGTATDTQYF
cdr3_nt: TGTGCCAGCAGCTTTTCAGGGACTGCAACAGATACGCAGTATTTT

j_call: TRBJ1-2
v_call: TRBV6-6
d_call: -
clone_size: few
cdr3_aa: CASRRAEGQIRGYTF
cdr3_nt: TGTGCCAGCAGGAGGGCCGAGGGGCAGATCAGAGGCTACACCTTC

j_call: TRBJ1-5
v_call: TRBV12-3/TRBV12-4
d_call: TRBD1
clone_size: few
cdr3_aa: CASGGQGNQPQHF
cdr3_nt: TGTGCCAGCGGCGGACAGGGCAATCAGCCCCAGCATTTT

j_call: TRBJ1-1
v_call: TRBV6-6
d_call: -
clone_size: few
cdr3_aa: CASSPPVGKTEAFF
cdr3_nt: TGTGCCAGCAGCCCACCGGTCGGGAAGACTGAAGCTTTCTTT

j_call: TRBJ2-5
v_call: TRBV7-2
d_call: -
clone_size: few
cdr3_aa: CASSRQLGQETQYF
cdr3_nt: TGTGCCAGCAGCCGGCAACTAGGACAAGAGACCCAGTACTTC

j_call: TRBJ2-3
v_call: TRBV5-1
d_call: TRBD2
clone_size: -
cdr3_aa: CASSRGLAGGNTDTQYF
cdr3_nt: TGCGCCAGCAGCAGGGGACTAGCGGGAGGGAACACAGATACGCAGTATTTT

j_call: TRBJ2-7
v_call: TRBV15
d_call: -
clone_size: -
cdr3_aa: CATSRDLGVGTYEQYF
cdr3_nt: TGTGCCACCAGCAGAGATTTAGGGGTCGGCACCTACGAGCAGTACTTC

j_call: TRBJ2-1
v_call: TRBV12-5
d_call: -
clone_size: -
cdr3_aa: CASGLAGSSYNEQFF
cdr3_nt: TGTGCTAGTGGTTTGGCGGGGAGCTCCTACAATGAGCAGTTCTTC

j_call: TRBJ2-1
v_call: TRBV5-1
d_call: TRBD2
clone_size: -
cdr3_aa: CASSPTSGIGNGQFF
cdr3_nt: TGCGCCAGCAGCCCGACTAGCGGGATAGGAAATGGGCAGTTCTTC

j_call: TRBJ2-7
v_call: TRBV20-1
d_call: TRBD1
clone_size: few
cdr3_aa: CSAKQGREQYF
cdr3_nt: TGCAGTGCTAAACAGGGGCGGGAGCAGTACTTC

j_call: TRBJ1-2
v_call: TRBV20-1
d_call: -
clone_size: few
cdr3_aa: CSAREGAGWYTF
cdr3_nt: TGCAGTGCTAGAGAAGGGGCGGGCTGGTACACCTTC

j_call: TRBJ2-1
v_call: TRBV20-1
d_call: -
clone_size: few
cdr3_aa: CSAGGGGHSYNEQFF
cdr3_nt: TGCAGTGCTGGCGGAGGAGGGCACTCCTACAATGAGCAGTTCTTC

j_call: TRBJ2-5
v_call: TRBV20-1
d_call: -
clone_size: few
cdr3_aa: CSASSSQSPSETQYF
cdr3_nt: TGCAGTGCTAGTTCGTCACAGTCGCCCTCCGAGACCCAGTACTTC

j_call: TRBJ2-5
v_call: TRBV20-1
d_call: TRBD2
clone_size: few
cdr3_aa: CSARDRKLAAIQETQYF
cdr3_nt: TGCAGTGCTAGAGATAGGAAACTAGCGGCTATCCAAGAGACCCAGTACTTC

j_call: TRBJ2-3
v_call: TRBV12-3/TRBV12-4
d_call: -
clone_size: -
cdr3_aa: CVSSPGRATSTDTQYF
cdr3_nt: TGTGTCAGCTCCCCCGGGCGGGCGACCAGCACAGATACGCAGTATTTT

j_call: TRBJ2-7
v_call: TRBV20-1
d_call: TRBD2
clone_size: -
cdr3_aa: CSATSSGGYEQYF
cdr3_nt: TGCAGTGCTACATCTAGCGGTGGGTACGAGCAGTACTTC

j_call: TRBJ2-7
v_call: TRBV23-1
d_call: TRBD1
clone_size: -
cdr3_aa: CASSQTGGGSPYEQYF
cdr3_nt: TGCGCCAGCAGTCAGACAGGGGGCGGTTCTCCCTACGAGCAGTACTTC

j_call: TRBJ2-4
v_call: TRBV23-1
d_call: TRBD1
clone_size: few
cdr3_aa: CASSQGNRGRRNIRYF
cdr3_nt: TGCGCCAGCAGTCAAGGGAACAGGGGGCGTAGAAACATTCGGTACTTC